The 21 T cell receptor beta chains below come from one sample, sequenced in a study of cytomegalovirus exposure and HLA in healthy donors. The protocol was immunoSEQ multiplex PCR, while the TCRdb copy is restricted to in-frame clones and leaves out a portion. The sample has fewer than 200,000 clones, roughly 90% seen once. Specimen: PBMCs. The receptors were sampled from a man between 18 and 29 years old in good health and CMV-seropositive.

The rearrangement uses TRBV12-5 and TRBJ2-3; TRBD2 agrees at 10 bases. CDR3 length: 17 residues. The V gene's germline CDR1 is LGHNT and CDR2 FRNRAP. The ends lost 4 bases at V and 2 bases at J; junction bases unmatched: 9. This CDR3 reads CASGSGTSATYTDTQYF. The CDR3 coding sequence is TGTGCTAGTGGTTCAGGGACTAGCGCCACTTACACAGATACGCAGTATTTT. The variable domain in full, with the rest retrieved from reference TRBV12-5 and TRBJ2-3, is DARVTQTPRHKVTEMGQEVTMRCQPILGHNTVFWYRQTMMQGLELLAYFRNRAPLDDSGMPKDRFSAEMPDATLATLKIQPSEPRDSAVYFCASGSGTSATYTDTQYFGPGTRLTVL.

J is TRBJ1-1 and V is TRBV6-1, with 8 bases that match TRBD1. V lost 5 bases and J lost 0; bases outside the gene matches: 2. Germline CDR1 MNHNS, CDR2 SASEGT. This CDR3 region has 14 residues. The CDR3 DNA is TGTGCCAGCAGTATGACAGGGGTGAACACTGAAGCTTTCTTT. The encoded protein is CASSMTGVNTEAFF.

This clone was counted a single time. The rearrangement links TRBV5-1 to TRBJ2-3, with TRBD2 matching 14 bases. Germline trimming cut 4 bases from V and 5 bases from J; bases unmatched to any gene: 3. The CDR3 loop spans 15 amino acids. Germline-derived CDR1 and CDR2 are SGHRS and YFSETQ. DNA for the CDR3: TGCGCCAGCAGCCACGGACTAGCGGGAGGAGATACGCAGTATTTT. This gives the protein CASSHGLAGGDTQYF.

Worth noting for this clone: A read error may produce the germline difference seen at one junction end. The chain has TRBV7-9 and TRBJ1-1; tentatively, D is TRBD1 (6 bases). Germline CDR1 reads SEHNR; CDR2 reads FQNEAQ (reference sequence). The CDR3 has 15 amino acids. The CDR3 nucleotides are TGTGCCAGCAGCGTAGCGCAGGGGAAGAACACTGAAGCTTTCTTT. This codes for CASSVAQGKNTEAFF.

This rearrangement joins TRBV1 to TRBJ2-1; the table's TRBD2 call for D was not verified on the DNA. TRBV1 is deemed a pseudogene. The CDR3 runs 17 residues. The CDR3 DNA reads TGCACCAGCAGCCCGAGGGTAGCGGCTTGCTCCTACAATGAGCAGTTCTTC. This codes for CTSSPRVAACSYNEQFF.

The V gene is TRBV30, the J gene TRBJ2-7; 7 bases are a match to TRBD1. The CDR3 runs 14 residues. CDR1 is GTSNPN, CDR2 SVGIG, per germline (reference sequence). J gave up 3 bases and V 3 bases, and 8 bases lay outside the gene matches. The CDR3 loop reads CAWRRPGTVYEQYF. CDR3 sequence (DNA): TGTGCCTGGAGACGTCCCGGGACAGTCTACGAGCAGTACTTC.

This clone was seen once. The CDR3 reads CASSMRQSSTDTQYF. CDR3 DNA sequence: TGTGCCAGTAGTATGAGGCAGTCCAGCACAGATACGCAGTATTTT. This chain joins TRBV19 and TRBJ2-3; D is unresolved. V was shortened by 3 bases and J by 0 bases, with 10 bases between the two germline ends. Germline V gene lookup returns CDR1 LNHDA and CDR2 SQIVND (reference sequence). The CDR3 is 15 amino acids.

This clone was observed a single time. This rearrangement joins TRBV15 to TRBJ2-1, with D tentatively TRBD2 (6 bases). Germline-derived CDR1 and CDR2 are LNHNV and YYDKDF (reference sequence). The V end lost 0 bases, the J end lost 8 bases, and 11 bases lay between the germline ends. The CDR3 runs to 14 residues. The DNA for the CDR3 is TGTGCCACCAGCAGAGAAGGGACTCTGGATGAGCAGTTCTTC. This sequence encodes CATSREGTLDEQFF.

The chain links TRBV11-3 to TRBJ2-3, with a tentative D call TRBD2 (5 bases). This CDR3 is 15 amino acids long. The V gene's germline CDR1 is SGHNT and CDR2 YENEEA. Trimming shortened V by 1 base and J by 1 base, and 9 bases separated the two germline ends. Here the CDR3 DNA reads TGTGCCAGCAGCTTAGGTTGGAGGCGCACAGATACGCAGTATTTT. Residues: CASSLGWRRTDTQYF. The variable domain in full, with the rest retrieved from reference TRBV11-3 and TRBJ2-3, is EAGVVQSPRYKIIEKKQPVAFWCNPISGHNTLYWYLQNLGQGPELLIRYENEEAVDDSQLPKDRFSAERLKGVDSTLKIQPAELGDSAVYLCASSLGWRRTDTQYFGPGTRLTVL.

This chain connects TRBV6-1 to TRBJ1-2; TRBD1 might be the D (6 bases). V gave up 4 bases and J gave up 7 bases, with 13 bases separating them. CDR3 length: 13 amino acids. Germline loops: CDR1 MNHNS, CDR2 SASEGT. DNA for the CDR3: TGTGCCAGCAGTGCCTACACAGGGATTGGCTACACCTTC. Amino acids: CASSAYTGIGYTF.

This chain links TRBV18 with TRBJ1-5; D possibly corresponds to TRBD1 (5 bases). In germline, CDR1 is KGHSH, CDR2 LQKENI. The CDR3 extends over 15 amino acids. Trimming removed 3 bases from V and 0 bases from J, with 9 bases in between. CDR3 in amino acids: CASSPQGNSNQPQHF. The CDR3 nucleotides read TGTGCCAGCTCACCTCAGGGTAATAGCAATCAGCCCCAGCATTTT. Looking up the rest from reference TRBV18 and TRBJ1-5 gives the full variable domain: NAGVMQNPRHLVRRRGQEARLRCSPMKGHSHVYWYRQLPEEGLKFMVYLQKENIIDESGMPKERFSAEFPKEGPSILRIQQVVRGDSAAYFCASSPQGNSNQPQHFGDGTRLSIL.

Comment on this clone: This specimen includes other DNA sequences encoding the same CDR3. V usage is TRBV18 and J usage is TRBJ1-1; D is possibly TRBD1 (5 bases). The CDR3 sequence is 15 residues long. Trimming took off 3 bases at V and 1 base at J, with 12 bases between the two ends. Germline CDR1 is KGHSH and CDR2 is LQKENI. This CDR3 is CASSPGPGGNTEAFF. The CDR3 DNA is TGTGCCAGCTCACCCGGGCCGGGGGGGAACACTGAAGCTTTCTTT. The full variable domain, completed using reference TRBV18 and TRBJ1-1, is NAGVMQNPRHLVRRRGQEARLRCSPMKGHSHVYWYRQLPEEGLKFMVYLQKENIIDESGMPKERFSAEFPKEGPSILRIQQVVRGDSAAYFCASSPGPGGNTEAFFGQGTRLTVV.

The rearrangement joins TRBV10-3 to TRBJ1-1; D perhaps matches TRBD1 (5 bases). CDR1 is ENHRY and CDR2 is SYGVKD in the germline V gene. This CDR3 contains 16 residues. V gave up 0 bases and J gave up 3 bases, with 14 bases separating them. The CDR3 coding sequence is TGTGCCATCAGTGAGTCTACGGGTAAAGGGGACACTGAAGCTTTCTTT. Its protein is CAISESTGKGDTEAFF.

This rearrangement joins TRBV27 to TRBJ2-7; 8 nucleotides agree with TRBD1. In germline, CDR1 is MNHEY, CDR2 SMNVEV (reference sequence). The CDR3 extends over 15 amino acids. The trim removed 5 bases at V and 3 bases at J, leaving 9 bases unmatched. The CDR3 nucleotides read TGTGCCAGCAGTACCCGGACAGGGATGGACTACGAGCAGTACTTC. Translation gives CASSTRTGMDYEQYF.

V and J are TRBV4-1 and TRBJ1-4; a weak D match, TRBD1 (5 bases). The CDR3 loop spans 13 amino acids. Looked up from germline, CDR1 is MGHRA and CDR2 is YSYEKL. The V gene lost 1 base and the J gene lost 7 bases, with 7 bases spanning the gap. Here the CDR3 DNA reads TGCGCCAGCAGCCAAGCCCAGGGTGAAAAACTGTTTTTT. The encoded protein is CASSQAQGEKLFF.

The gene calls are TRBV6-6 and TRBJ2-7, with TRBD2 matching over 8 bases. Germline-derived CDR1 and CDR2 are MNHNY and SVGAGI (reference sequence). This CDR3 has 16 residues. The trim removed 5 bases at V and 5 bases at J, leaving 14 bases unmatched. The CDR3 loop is CASSPRGGAASDEQYF. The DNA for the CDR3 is TGTGCCAGCAGTCCCCGGGGGGGGGCCGCATCGGACGAGCAGTACTTC.

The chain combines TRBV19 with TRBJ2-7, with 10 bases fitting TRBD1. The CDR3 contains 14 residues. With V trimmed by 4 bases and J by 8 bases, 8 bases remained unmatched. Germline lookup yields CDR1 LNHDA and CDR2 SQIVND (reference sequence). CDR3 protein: CASSSSQDRGKQYF. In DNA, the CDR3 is TGTGCCAGTAGTAGTTCCCAGGACAGGGGGAAGCAGTACTTC.

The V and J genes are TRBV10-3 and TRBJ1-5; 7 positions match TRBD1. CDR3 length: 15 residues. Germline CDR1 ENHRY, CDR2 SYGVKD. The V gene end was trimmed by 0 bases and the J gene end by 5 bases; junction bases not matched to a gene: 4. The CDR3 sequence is CAISESGQGDQPQHF. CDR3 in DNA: TGTGCCATCAGTGAGTCGGGGCAGGGGGATCAGCCCCAGCATTTT.

Here the CDR3 DNA reads TGTGCCAGCAGAGTCAAGCGGTCCTACGAGCAGTACTTC. It encodes CASRVKRSYEQYF. V gene TRBV28 combines with J gene TRBJ2-7; D may be TRBD2 (5 bases). The V end was cut by 6 bases, the J end by 1 base, with 10 bases between. The CDR3 covers 13 residues. Per germline, CDR1 MDHEN and CDR2 SYDVKM.

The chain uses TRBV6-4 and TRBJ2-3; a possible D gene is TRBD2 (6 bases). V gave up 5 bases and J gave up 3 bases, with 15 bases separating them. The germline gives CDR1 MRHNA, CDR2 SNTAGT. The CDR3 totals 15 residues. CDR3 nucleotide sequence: TGTGCCAGCAGTAAGGAGGGGAGTGGGACAGATACGCAGTATTTT. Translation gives CASSKEGSGTDTQYF.

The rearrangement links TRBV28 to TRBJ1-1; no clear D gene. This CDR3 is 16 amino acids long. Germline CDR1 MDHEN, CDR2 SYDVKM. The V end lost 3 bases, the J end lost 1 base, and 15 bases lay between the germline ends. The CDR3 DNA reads TGTGCCAGCAGTTTGCGTTGGGCGGGCAAGAACACTGAAGCTTTCTTT. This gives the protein CASSLRWAGKNTEAFF.